This T cell receptor (beta chain) appears in the sequencing data of a study of identical twins. Germline CDR1 is ENHRY and CDR2 is SYGVKD. The CDR3 covers 13 residues. Trimming removed 7 bases at V and 2 bases at J, with 8 bases between. The table lists this clonotype with a few counts. From the 5' RACE reads, TCRdb called clonotypes with MiXCR, one entry per CDR3 protein. The data contain approximately 550,000 distinct CDR3 sequences, 20% to 25% of them singletons. These same data were also listed under a study on yellow fever vaccine responses in identical twins.

V and J are TRBV10-3 and TRBJ2-2, with no clear D. The sequencing sample was made of CD4+ T cells sorted from blood. The sequence was collected from a woman between 18 and 30 years old in good health. Here the CDR3 reads CAITAANTGELFF. The CDR3 bases are TGTGCCATCACGGCAGCCAACACCGGGGAGCTGTTTTTT.